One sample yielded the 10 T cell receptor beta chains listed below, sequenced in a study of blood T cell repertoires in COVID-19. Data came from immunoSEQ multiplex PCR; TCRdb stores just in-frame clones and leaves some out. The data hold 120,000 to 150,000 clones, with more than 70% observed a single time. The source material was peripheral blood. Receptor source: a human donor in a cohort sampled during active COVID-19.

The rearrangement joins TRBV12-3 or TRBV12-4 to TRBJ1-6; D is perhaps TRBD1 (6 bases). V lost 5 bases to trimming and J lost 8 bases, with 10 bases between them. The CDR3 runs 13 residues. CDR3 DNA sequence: TGTGCCAGCAGTGTCAGGGGCGATTCACCCCTCCACTTT. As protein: CASSVRGDSPLHF.

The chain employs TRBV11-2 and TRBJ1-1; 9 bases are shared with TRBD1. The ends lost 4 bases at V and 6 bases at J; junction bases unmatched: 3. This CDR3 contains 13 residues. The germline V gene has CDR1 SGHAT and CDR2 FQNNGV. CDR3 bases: TGTGCCAGCAGCTCGGGACAGGGAGCTGAAGCTTTCTTT. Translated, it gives CASSSGQGAEAFF. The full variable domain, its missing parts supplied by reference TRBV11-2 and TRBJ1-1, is EAGVAQSPRYKIIEKRQSVAFWCNPISGHATLYWYQQILGQGPKLLIQFQNNGVVDDSQLPKDRFSAERLKGVDSTLKIQPAKLEDSAVYLCASSSGQGAEAFFGQGTRLTVV.

In DNA, the CDR3 is TGTGCCAGCAGCTTAGGCAGAGCGGGGACTAATGAAAAACTGTTTTTT. Encoded protein: CASSLGRAGTNEKLFF. V and J are TRBV7-9 and TRBJ1-4; D gene ambiguous. The CDR3 sequence is 16 residues long. Looked up from germline, CDR1 is SEHNR and CDR2 is FQNEAQ (reference sequence). Trimming stripped 1 base from V and 2 bases from J, with 11 bases between.

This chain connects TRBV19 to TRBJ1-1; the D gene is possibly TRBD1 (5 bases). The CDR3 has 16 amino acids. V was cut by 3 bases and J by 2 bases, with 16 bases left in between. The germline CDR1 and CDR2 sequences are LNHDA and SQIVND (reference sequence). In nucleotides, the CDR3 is TGTGCCAGTAGTATCCGTGAGCGGGGGTTAAACACTGAAGCTTTCTTT. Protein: CASSIRERGLNTEAFF. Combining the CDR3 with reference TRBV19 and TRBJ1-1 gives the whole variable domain DGGITQSPKYLFRKEGQNVTLSCEQNLNHDAMYWYRQDPGQGLRLIYYSQIVNDFQKGDIAEGYSVSREKKESFPLTVTSAQKNPTAFYLCASSIRERGLNTEAFFGQGTRLTVV.

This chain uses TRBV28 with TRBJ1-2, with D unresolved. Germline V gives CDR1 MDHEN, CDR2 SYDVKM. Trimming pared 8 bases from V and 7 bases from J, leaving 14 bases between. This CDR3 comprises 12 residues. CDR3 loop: CASDSRYGGYTF. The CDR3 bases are TGTGCCAGCGACTCGAGGTACGGTGGCTACACCTTC.

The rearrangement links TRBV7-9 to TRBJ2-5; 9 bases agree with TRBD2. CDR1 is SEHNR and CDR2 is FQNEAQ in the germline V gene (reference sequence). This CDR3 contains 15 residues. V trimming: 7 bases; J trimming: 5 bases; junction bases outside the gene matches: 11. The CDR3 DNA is TGTGCCAGCACCCTCGCGGGGACTAGCAAGGAGACCCAGTACTTC. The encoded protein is CASTLAGTSKETQYF. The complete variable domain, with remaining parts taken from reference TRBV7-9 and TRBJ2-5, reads DTGVSQNPRHKITKRGQNVTFRCDPISEHNRLYWYRQTLGQGPEFLTYFQNEAQLEKSRLLSDRFSAERPKGSFSTLEIQRTEQGDSAMYLCASTLAGTSKETQYFGPGTRLLVL.

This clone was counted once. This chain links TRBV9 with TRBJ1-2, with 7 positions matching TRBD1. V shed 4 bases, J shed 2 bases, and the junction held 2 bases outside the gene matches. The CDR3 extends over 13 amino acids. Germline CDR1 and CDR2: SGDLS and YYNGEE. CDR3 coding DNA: TGTGCCAGCAGCCAGGGACAGAACTATGGCTACACCTTC. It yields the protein CASSQGQNYGYTF.

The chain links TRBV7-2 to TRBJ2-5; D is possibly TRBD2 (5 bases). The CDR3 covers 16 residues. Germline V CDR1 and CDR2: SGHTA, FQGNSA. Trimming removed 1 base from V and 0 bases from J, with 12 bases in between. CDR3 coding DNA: TGTGCCAGCAGCTTAGGATTCTCTAGCTACCAAGAGACCCAGTACTTC. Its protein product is CASSLGFSSYQETQYF.

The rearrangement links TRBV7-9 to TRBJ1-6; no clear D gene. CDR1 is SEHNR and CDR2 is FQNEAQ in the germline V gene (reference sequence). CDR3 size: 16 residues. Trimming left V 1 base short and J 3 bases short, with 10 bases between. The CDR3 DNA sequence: TGTGCCAGCAGCTTAGGGGCAGCTGACTATAATTCACCCCTCCACTTT. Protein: CASSLGAADYNSPLHF. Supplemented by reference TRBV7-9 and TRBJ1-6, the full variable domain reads DTGVSQNPRHKITKRGQNVTFRCDPISEHNRLYWYRQTLGQGPEFLTYFQNEAQLEKSRLLSDRFSAERPKGSFSTLEIQRTEQGDSAMYLCASSLGAADYNSPLHFGNGTRLTVT.

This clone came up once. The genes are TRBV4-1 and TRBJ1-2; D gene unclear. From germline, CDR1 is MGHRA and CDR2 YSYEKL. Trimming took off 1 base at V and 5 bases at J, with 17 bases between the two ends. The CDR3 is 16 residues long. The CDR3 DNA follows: TGCGCCAGCAGCCAAGTGGCGGCAGCTACTGAATATGGCTACACCTTC. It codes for CASSQVAAATEYGYTF.